This TCR beta chain was documented in a study of shared clonotypes between healthy human individuals. Study as a whole: Researchers assigned three CD4 naive, three CD4 memory, two CD8 naive and one CD8 memory plate to each donor.

Only Caucasian adults living in Nashville, Tennessee served as donors. Sequencing used immunoSEQ multiplex PCR; TCRdb keeps in-frame clones, though not all of them. The table includes a few million clones, just over 90% detected once. The clonotype originates from a young man in good health. Sequenced input: naive CD4+ T cells sorted from blood. Subset indicated: CD45RA+ positively selected.

CDR3 in DNA: TGTGCCAGCAGCTTAGTAGGGACCACAAGCGGCCAAGAGACCCAGTACTTC. Its translation is CASSLVGTTSGQETQYF. The chain links TRBV7-2 to TRBJ2-5, with D perhaps matching TRBD1 or TRBD2 (5 bases each). This CDR3 is 17 amino acids long. V gave up 1 base and J gave up 1 base, with 16 bases separating them. Germline V gene data show CDR1 as SGHTA and CDR2 as FQGNSA.